This entry features one T cell receptor beta chain sequence. Antigen: not known. J lost 3 bases, V lost 6 bases, and 4 bases had no gene match. The germline V gene encodes CDR1 SNHLY and CDR2 FYNNEI. The CDR3 contains 14 residues. Only in-frame clones appear in the TCRdb table, and some are missing; sequencing was by immunoSEQ multiplex PCR. Of over 150,000 clones in the sample, almost 90% were seen once. The data were obtained in a study of T cell responses to AZD1222 COVID-19 vaccine. Study-wide results and caveats: Across the whole spike, CD4 TCRs peaked at regions 160-218 and 743-854. It should be noted that donors were predominantly white British and more often female, and clonal diversity was possibly underestimated. Spike-specific TCR breadth and depth were elevated following two AZD1222 doses.

Sequencing used peripheral blood, obtained on day 0 of AZD1222 vaccination. The V gene is TRBV2, the J gene TRBJ1-3; 8 bases agree with TRBD1. The origin of this receptor is an adult in good health. In DNA form, the CDR3 reads TGTGCCAGCAGCGGGACAGGTCGTGGAAACACCATATATTTT. Its translation: CASSGTGRGNTIYF.